A single sample is the source of the 28 T cell receptor beta chains below, sequenced in a study of cytomegalovirus exposure and HLA in healthy donors. In the PCR, 60 Vbeta and 13 Jbeta primers were used. Using immunoSEQ multiplex PCR, the repertoire was profiled, and TCRdb retains in-frame clones only, with some absent. Here the sample table reports tens of thousands of clones. The material sequenced was PBMCs. These receptors were collected from a woman between 18 and 29 years old in good health and CMV-seronegative.

The chain links TRBV6-1 to TRBJ1-1, with 7 bases lining up with TRBD1. The CDR3 extends over 13 amino acids. V gave up 8 bases and J gave up 6 bases; unmatched junction bases: 9. Germline V gene lookup returns CDR1 MNHNS and CDR2 SASEGT. The CDR3 spells CASEVRGVPEAFF. CDR3 sequence (DNA): TGTGCCAGCGAAGTCAGGGGGGTTCCTGAAGCTTTCTTT.

V is TRBV18 and J is TRBJ1-2; D remains ambiguous. V shed 3 bases and J shed 3 bases, with 14 bases lying between them. From germline, CDR1 is KGHSH and CDR2 LQKENI. CDR3 size: 15 residues. CDR3 in DNA: TGTGCCAGCTCACCGCTTATGCGGGGAGACTATGGCTACACCTTC. Translating gives CASSPLMRGDYGYTF.

The chain couples TRBV28 to TRBJ2-7; D not certain. Trimming left V 8 bases short and J 2 bases short, with 7 bases between. The CDR3 is made up of 11 amino acids. Germline assignment: CDR1 MDHEN and CDR2 SYDVKM. CDR3 sequence: CASATTYEQYF. CDR3 nucleotide sequence: TGTGCCAGCGCAACTACCTACGAGCAGTACTTC. Full variable domain (missing parts from reference TRBV28 and TRBJ2-7): DVKVTQSSRYLVKRTGEKVFLECVQDMDHENMFWYRQDPGLGLRLIYFSYDVKMKEKGDIPEGYSVSREKKERFSLILESASTNQTSMYLCASATTYEQYFGPGTRLTVT.

The chain carries TRBV27 and TRBJ1-2; possible D gene TRBD1, 6 bases. This CDR3 comprises 19 residues. V lost 4 bases and J lost 5, with 29 bases in between. CDR1 and CDR2 from the germline V gene are MNHEY and SMNVEV (reference sequence). Written as DNA, the CDR3 is TGTGCCAGCAGTTCCCGGCCCCCGGGACACTCAACCTTGGGATATGGCTACACCTTC. Encoded protein: CASSSRPPGHSTLGYGYTF.

V gene TRBV5-6 combines with J gene TRBJ1-2, with D possibly being TRBD1 (6 bases). Between the trimmed V and J ends, which lost 0 bases and 6 bases, there was a span of 12 bases. Germline CDR1 SGHDT, CDR2 YYEEEE. There are 14 residues in the CDR3. CDR3 nucleotide sequence: TGTGCCAGCAGCTTGGGATCGGGGGGGCATGGCTACACCTTC. Translation: CASSLGSGGHGYTF.

This chain uses TRBV4-1 with TRBJ2-7; TRBD2 matches at 7 bases. The CDR3 has 17 amino acids. The V segment lost 4 bases and the J segment 2 bases; nucleotides outside the gene matches: 14. Looked up from germline, CDR1 is MGHRA and CDR2 is YSYEKL. The CDR3 sequence: CASSLFAVGLKPYEQYF. Here the CDR3 DNA reads TGCGCCAGCAGCCTTTTTGCGGTGGGACTAAAACCCTACGAGCAGTACTTC.

Notes on this clone: The junction and the germline gene differ at one end; a read error may be behind it. The J gene is TRBJ2-1, the V gene TRBV5-1; D possibly corresponds to TRBD2 (6 bases). The CDR3 contains 21 residues. Germline V CDR1 and CDR2: SGHRS, YFSETQ. Here the CDR3 DNA reads TGCGCCAGCAGTTCCCCTTCGACTAGGACCTCTCTTGTTGGCTCCGACAATGAGCAGTTCTTC. Its protein is CASSSPSTRTSLVGSDNEQFF.

This rearrangement joins TRBV5-4 to TRBJ2-7; a possible D gene is TRBD1 (6 bases). Per the germline V gene, CDR1 is SGHNT and CDR2 is YYREEE (reference sequence). The CDR3 is 15 residues long. V was pared by 4 bases and J by 6 bases, with 20 bases between. This CDR3 reads CASSVASGTLVEQYF. The CDR3 DNA reads TGTGCCAGCAGCGTCGCCTCCGGGACACTAGTCGAGCAGTACTTC.

The chain is built from TRBV11-2 and TRBJ2-2; 7 bases map to TRBD2. The CDR3 consists of 14 residues. The J segment lost 7 bases and the V segment lost 3 bases, leaving 5 bases of the junction unmatched. Germline V gene sequence: CDR1 SGHAT, CDR2 FQNNGV. This chain's CDR3 is CASSFSGVDGELFF. The CDR3 bases are TGTGCCAGCAGCTTCAGCGGGGTTGACGGGGAGCTGTTTTTT.

The rearrangement joins TRBV2 to TRBJ1-4, with D possibly being TRBD1 (6 bases). Germline V gene data show CDR1 as SNHLY and CDR2 as FYNNEI. The V and J ends lost 10 bases and 3 bases respectively, with 9 bases between them. The CDR3 sequence is 12 residues long. CDR3 sequence (DNA): TGTGCCACAGGGGATGCTAATGAAAAACTGTTTTTT. This encodes CATGDANEKLFF.

The rearrangement links TRBV15 to TRBJ1-3; D call uncertain. The length of the CDR3 is 14 residues. Trimming pared 8 bases from V and 3 bases from J, leaving 14 bases between. Germline-derived CDR1 and CDR2 are LNHNV and YYDKDF (reference sequence). The CDR3 nucleotides read TGTGCCACCCGCCGCGGGGTCAGTGGAAACACCATATATTTT. It yields the protein CATRRGVSGNTIYF. The full variable domain, rest sourced from reference TRBV15 and TRBJ1-3, is DAMVIQNPRYQVTQFGKPVTLSCSQTLNHNVMYWYQQKSSQAPKLLFHYYDKDFNNEADTPDNFQSRRPNTSFCFLDIRSPGLGDTAMYLCATRRGVSGNTIYFGEGSWLTVV.

The chain is built from TRBV10-3 and TRBJ1-2, with 7 bases identical to TRBD1. V dropped 6 bases and J dropped 4; count of bases not matched to a gene: 5. This CDR3 has 13 residues. CDR1 and CDR2 from the germline V gene are ENHRY and SYGVKD. CDR3 residues: CAISDRALYGYTF. The DNA of the CDR3 is TGTGCCATCAGCGACAGGGCTCTCTATGGCTACACCTTC.

The V call is TRBV6-5, the J call TRBJ1-2; D might be TRBD1 (6 bases). The V end lost 5 bases, the J end lost 3 bases, and 10 bases lay between the germline ends. The germline CDR1 and CDR2 sequences are MNHEY and SVGAGI. The CDR3 is made up of 13 amino acids. The CDR3 region has the DNA TGTGCCAGCAGTCAGGACAGTTACTATGGCTACACCTTC. Its protein is CASSQDSYYGYTF.

The chain recombines TRBV19 with TRBJ2-3; D is possibly TRBD1 (5 bases). Trimming took off 6 bases at V and 3 bases at J, with 16 bases between the two ends. The CDR3 extends over 15 amino acids. The germline gives CDR1 LNHDA, CDR2 SQIVND (reference sequence). The CDR3 nucleotides read TGTGCCAGTAGGTCAAGGGGCGTGGGTACAGATACGCAGTATTTT. Protein sequence: CASRSRGVGTDTQYF.

The genes are TRBV29-1 and TRBJ2-7, with 11 bases that match TRBD2. The CDR3 contains 14 residues. Trimming removed 5 bases from V and 6 bases from J; junction bases left unmatched: 9. The germline V gene encodes CDR1 SQVTM and CDR2 ANQGSEA. This CDR3 reads CSVTGTSGPLEQYF. CDR3 DNA sequence: TGCAGCGTTACCGGGACTAGCGGACCCCTCGAGCAGTACTTC.

The chain recombines TRBV29-1 with TRBJ2-5; 10 positions agree with TRBD2. V shed 7 bases, J shed 5 bases, and the junction held 16 bases outside the gene matches. The CDR3 is 16 residues long. The germline CDR1 and CDR2 sequences are SQVTM and ANQGSEA. This CDR3 reads CSAEGLAGAPGETQYF. The CDR3 coding sequence is TGCAGCGCTGAGGGGCTAGCGGGGGCCCCTGGGGAGACCCAGTACTTC. The variable domain in full, completed from reference TRBV29-1 and TRBJ2-5, reads SAVISQKPSRDICQRGTSLTIQCQVDSQVTMMFWYRQQPGQSLTLIATANQGSEATYESGFVIDKFPISRPNLTFSTLTVSNMSPEDSSIYLCSAEGLAGAPGETQYFGPGTRLLVL.

J is TRBJ2-7 and V is TRBV19, with TRBD2 matching over 10 bases. This CDR3 comprises 14 residues. The V gene's germline CDR1 is LNHDA and CDR2 SQIVND (reference sequence). V dropped 9 bases and J dropped 2; count of bases not matched to a gene: 7. In DNA, the CDR3 is TGTGCCAGCCGGACTAGCGGATCCGCCTACGAGCAGTACTTC. Encoded protein: CASRTSGSAYEQYF.

About this clone itself: This CDR3 fails to terminate in the conserved phenylalanine or tryptophan, so it likely reflects a read error. Because the CDR3's place on the DNA is in doubt, the DNA is left out and the CDR3 is given as listed by TCRdb. V is TRBV27 and J is TRBJ1-6; the DNA was not used to check the table's D call, TRBD1. The germline V gene encodes CDR1 MNHEY and CDR2 SMNVEV (reference sequence). The CDR3 has 13 amino acids, counting both end residues. The CDR3 loop reads CASSSIPGAAVFL.

In DNA form, the CDR3 reads TGCGCCAGCAGCTTGGGGGGCACCAGGACCAATGAGCAGTTCTTC. This sequence encodes CASSLGGTRTNEQFF. The chain recombines TRBV5-1 with TRBJ2-1; a weak D match, TRBD1 (5 bases). The ends were cut back, 0 bases at V and 6 bases at J, with 13 bases in the middle. This CDR3 is built from 15 residues. The germline V gene has CDR1 SGHRS and CDR2 YFSETQ.

V gene TRBV5-1 combines with J gene TRBJ2-5; 9 nucleotides agree with TRBD1. Germline assignment: CDR1 SGHRS and CDR2 YFSETQ. This CDR3 is 14 amino acids long. V was pared by 4 bases and J by 3 bases, with 4 bases of the junction left unmatched. The CDR3 is CASSLWTGEETQYF. The DNA for the CDR3 is TGCGCCAGCAGCCTATGGACAGGGGAAGAGACCCAGTACTTC.

The chain couples TRBV5-1 to TRBJ2-7; 8 nucleotides line up with TRBD1. The V gene's germline CDR1 is SGHRS and CDR2 YFSETQ. Unmatched junction bases numbered 4, after V lost 0 bases and J lost 5 bases. CDR3 length: 14 amino acids. CDR3 DNA sequence: TGCGCCAGCAGCTTGGGACAGGGGATCCACGAGCAGTACTTC. It is translated as CASSLGQGIHEQYF.

The chain joins TRBV10-1 to TRBJ2-3, with D maybe TRBD1 (6 bases). Germline V lookup: CDR1 WNHNN, CDR2 SYGVQD (reference sequence). The CDR3 loop spans 11 amino acids. Trimming shortened V by 8 bases and J by 11 bases, and 14 bases separated the two germline ends. This chain's CDR3 is CASGTLGGQYF. Written as DNA, the CDR3 is TGCGCCAGCGGAACCTTAGGGGGGCAGTATTTT.

The gene calls are TRBV11-3 and TRBJ2-3; perhaps TRBD2 as D (5 bases). Between the trimmed V and J ends, which lost 6 bases and 4 bases, there was a span of 11 bases. CDR1 is SGHNT, CDR2 YENEEA, per germline. The CDR3 is 13 amino acids. CDR3 sequence (DNA): TGTGCCAGCAGGTCGTTGGAGGCAGATACGCAGTATTTT. Residues: CASRSLEADTQYF.

The J gene is TRBJ2-7, the V gene TRBV29-1; 11 bases are a match to TRBD2. The CDR3 extends over 15 amino acids. V was clipped by 6 bases and J by 2 bases; unmatched bases: 9. Germline V gene lookup returns CDR1 SQVTM and CDR2 ANQGSEA. As DNA, the CDR3 is TGCAGCGTACTAACCTTAGCGGGGGGGCCCTACGAGCAGTACTTC. Its protein is CSVLTLAGGPYEQYF.

The CDR3 loop reads CASSFWTGRNQPQHF. The CDR3 nucleotides read TGCGCCAGCAGCTTCTGGACAGGGCGCAATCAGCCCCAGCATTTT. The chain uses TRBV5-1 and TRBJ1-5; 8 bases fit TRBD1. The CDR3 covers 15 residues. With 2 bases clipped from V and 2 bases from J, the junction kept 3 bases outside the gene matches. CDR1 is SGHRS, CDR2 YFSETQ, per germline.

This chain connects TRBV6-5 to TRBJ1-2, with 8 bases aligning to TRBD1. V lost 6 bases to trimming and J lost 3 bases; unmatched junction nucleotides: 3. The CDR3 totals 13 residues. In germline, CDR1 is MNHEY, CDR2 SVGAGI. The CDR3, as DNA: TGTGCCAGCAGGAAACAGGGGGACTATGGCTACACCTTC. This encodes CASRKQGDYGYTF.

The chain carries TRBV5-1 and TRBJ2-7; D is possibly TRBD2 (6 bases). CDR1 and CDR2 (germline): SGHRS, YFSETQ. The CDR3 runs 12 residues. Trimming took off 4 bases at V and 6 bases at J, with 11 bases between the two ends. CDR3 sequence reads: CASSRLDSEQYF. CDR3 in DNA: TGCGCCAGCAGCCGACTAGACTCCGAGCAGTACTTC.

The chain employs TRBV7-8 and TRBJ1-2; no definite D call. The germline CDR1 and CDR2 sequences are SGHVS and FQNEAQ. The V end lost 2 bases, the J end lost 8 bases, and 21 bases lay between the germline ends. The CDR3 extends over 16 amino acids. This chain's CDR3 is CASSLKRGTPTGGYTF. Written as DNA, the CDR3 is TGTGCCAGCAGCTTAAAACGGGGAACCCCTACGGGCGGCTACACCTTC.